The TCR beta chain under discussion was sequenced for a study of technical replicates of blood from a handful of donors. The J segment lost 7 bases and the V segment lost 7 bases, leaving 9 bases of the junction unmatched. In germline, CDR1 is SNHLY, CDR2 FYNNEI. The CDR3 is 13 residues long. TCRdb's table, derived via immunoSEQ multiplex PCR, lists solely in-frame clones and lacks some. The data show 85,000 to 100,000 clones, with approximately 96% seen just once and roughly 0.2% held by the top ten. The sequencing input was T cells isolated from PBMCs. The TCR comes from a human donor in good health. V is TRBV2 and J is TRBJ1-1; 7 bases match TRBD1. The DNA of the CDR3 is TGTGCCAGCATGAGGGGGGACAGCCGTGAAGCTTTCTTT. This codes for CASMRGDSREAFF.